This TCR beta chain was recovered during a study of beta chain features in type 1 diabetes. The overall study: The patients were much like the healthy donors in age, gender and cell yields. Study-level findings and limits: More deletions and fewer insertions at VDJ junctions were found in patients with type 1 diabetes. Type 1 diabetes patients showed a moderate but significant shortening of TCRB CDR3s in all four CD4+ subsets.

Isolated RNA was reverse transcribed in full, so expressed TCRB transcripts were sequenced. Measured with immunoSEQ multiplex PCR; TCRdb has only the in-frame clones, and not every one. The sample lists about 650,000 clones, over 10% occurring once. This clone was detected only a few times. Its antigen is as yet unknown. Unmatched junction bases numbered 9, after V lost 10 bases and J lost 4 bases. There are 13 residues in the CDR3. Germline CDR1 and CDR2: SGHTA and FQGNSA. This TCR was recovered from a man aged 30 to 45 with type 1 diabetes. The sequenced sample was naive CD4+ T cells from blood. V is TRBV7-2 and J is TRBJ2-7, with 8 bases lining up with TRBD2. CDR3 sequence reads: CANSAGVRYEQYF. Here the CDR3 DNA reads TGTGCCAACTCAGCGGGGGTGCGTTACGAGCAGTACTTC.